These 24 T cell receptor beta chains were sequenced from one sample in a study of blood T cell repertoires in COVID-19. Here immunoSEQ multiplex PCR was the method, and the copy in TCRdb shows in-frame clones only, minus some. The data contain some 400,000 clones, under 90% of them singletons. What was sequenced was PBMCs or T cells enriched from blood (not recorded which). The receptors derive from a woman aged 25-40 years who had recovered from COVID-19.

The rearrangement uses TRBV5-1 and TRBJ1-1; tentative D call: TRBD1 (6 bases). This CDR3 is 15 amino acids long. Germline V gene lookup returns CDR1 SGHRS and CDR2 YFSETQ. Trimming pared 0 bases from V and 11 bases from J, leaving 20 bases between. Written as DNA, the CDR3 is TGCGCCAGCAGCTTGGAAGGCAGTAGACAGGAGATGGCTTTCTTT. This sequence encodes CASSLEGSRQEMAFF.

This sequence joins TRBV27 and TRBJ2-1; TRBD2 matches 7 bases. With 8 bases clipped from V and 7 bases from J, the junction kept 8 bases outside the gene matches. CDR3 length equals 13 residues. Looked up from germline, CDR1 is MNHEY and CDR2 is SMNVEV (reference sequence). The CDR3 coding sequence is TGTGCCAGCTCCGGCGGGAGATTAAATGAGCAGTTCTTC. It encodes CASSGGRLNEQFF.

This clone came up a few times. The same CDR3 arises from other DNA sequences in this sample as well. CDR3 in amino acids: CASSPGQGNQPQHF. In DNA, the CDR3 is TGTGCCAGCTCACCGGGACAGGGCAATCAGCCCCAGCATTTT. The chain carries TRBV18 and TRBJ1-5, with 8 positions matching TRBD1. The CDR3 contains 14 residues. Germline CDR1 and CDR2: KGHSH and LQKENI. Trimming removed 3 bases from V and 2 bases from J; junction bases left unmatched: 0.

Concerning this clone itself: The sample holds other DNA sequences that translate to the same CDR3. V gene TRBV9 combines with J gene TRBJ1-1; 9 nucleotides line up with TRBD1. This CDR3 region has 15 residues. Per germline, CDR1 SGDLS and CDR2 YYNGEE. The V gene end was trimmed by 4 bases and the J gene end by 5 bases; junction bases not matched to a gene: 9. The CDR3: CASSPGTGGTTEAFF. The DNA of the CDR3 is TGTGCCAGCAGCCCAGGAACAGGGGGCACAACTGAAGCTTTCTTT.

This rearrangement joins TRBV7-2 to TRBJ2-2; D gene unclear. Germline assignment: CDR1 SGHTA and CDR2 FQGNSA. This CDR3 spans 12 amino acids. V was pared by 4 bases and J by 3 bases, with 3 bases between. The chain's CDR3 is CASSSYTGELFF. CDR3 coding DNA: TGTGCCAGCAGCTCATACACCGGGGAGCTGTTTTTT.

The gene calls are TRBV2 and TRBJ1-1, with 7 bases fitting TRBD1. The CDR3 totals 15 residues. Germline loops: CDR1 SNHLY, CDR2 FYNNEI. V gave up 6 bases and J gave up 1 base; unmatched junction bases: 8. The chain's CDR3 is CASSRGQETNTEAFF. For the CDR3, the DNA is TGTGCCAGCAGCCGCGGACAGGAAACGAACACTGAAGCTTTCTTT.

The DNA of the CDR3 is TGTGCCAGCAGTGAACAGGGCGCGTATAATTCACCCCTCCACTTT. Translated, it gives CASSEQGAYNSPLHF. The chain combines TRBV6-1 with TRBJ1-6; weak D call: TRBD1 (5 bases). With 2 bases removed from V and 4 bases from J, the gap between germline ends came to 9 bases. The CDR3 runs to 15 residues. Germline V lookup: CDR1 MNHNS, CDR2 SASEGT.

The gene calls are TRBV7-2 and TRBJ2-7; TRBD2 is a possible D gene (6 bases). This CDR3 is built from 13 residues. The V gene lost 6 bases and the J gene lost 6 bases, with 15 bases spanning the gap. Germline values: CDR1 SGHTA, CDR2 FQGNSA. This CDR3 reads CASRDAGSREQYF. The CDR3 DNA follows: TGTGCCAGCAGGGACGCGGGGAGTCGCGAGCAGTACTTC.

This clone occurred a few times. The chain has TRBV6-1 and TRBJ2-7; D is possibly TRBD2 (7 bases). This CDR3 contains 15 residues. From germline, CDR1 is MNHNS and CDR2 SASEGT. The germline V and J ends were trimmed by 0 bases and 2 bases, with 11 bases remaining between them. Written as DNA, the CDR3 is TGTGCCAGCAGTGAAGCTGGGGGGGGGCCCTACGAGCAGTACTTC. It translates to CASSEAGGGPYEQYF.

In this sample, this clone turned up a few times. CDR3 region: CASSSRGQSGNTIYF. In DNA form, the CDR3 reads TGTGCCAGCAGCTCAAGGGGACAGAGTGGAAACACCATATATTTT. The chain combines TRBV9 with TRBJ1-3, with 7 nucleotides matching TRBD1. Trimming removed 4 bases from V and 3 bases from J; junction bases left unmatched: 7. The CDR3 consists of 15 residues. Germline V gene data show CDR1 as SGDLS and CDR2 as YYNGEE.

The chain employs TRBV28 and TRBJ2-5; 7 bases line up with TRBD1. V dropped 5 bases and J dropped 5; count of bases not matched to a gene: 8. This CDR3 is built from 14 residues. CDR1 is MDHEN, CDR2 SYDVKM, per germline. The CDR3 is CASSATTGMETQYF. The DNA of the CDR3 is TGTGCCAGCAGTGCAACGACAGGGATGGAGACCCAGTACTTC.

The J gene is TRBJ1-6, the V gene TRBV5-1; no clear D. CDR1 is SGHRS, CDR2 YFSETQ, per germline. The CDR3 is made up of 15 amino acids. With 4 bases removed from V and 9 bases from J, the gap between germline ends came to 17 bases. CDR3 DNA: TGCGCCAGCAGCCCAGAGGAGGGCGGAAGTTCACCCCTCCACTTT. Its protein is CASSPEEGGSSPLHF.

This chain joins TRBV6-5 and TRBJ2-7; 8 bases align to TRBD1. V was clipped by 11 bases and J by 4 bases; unmatched bases: 10. This CDR3 has 13 amino acids. The germline V gene has CDR1 MNHEY and CDR2 SVGAGI. The CDR3 sequence: CAVQGEKGYEQYF. DNA for the CDR3: TGTGCCGTACAGGGGGAGAAGGGTTACGAGCAGTACTTC.

The chain employs TRBV5-4 and TRBJ1-2; 9 bases align to TRBD1. The V and J ends lost 4 bases and 4 bases, in that order; junction bases with no gene match: 11. Germline V lookup: CDR1 SGHNT, CDR2 YYREEE (reference sequence). The CDR3 sequence is 16 residues long. This CDR3 is CASSLLRTGAAYGYTF. The DNA for the CDR3 is TGTGCCAGCAGCCTGCTTCGGACAGGGGCGGCCTATGGCTACACCTTC.

J is TRBJ1-6 and V is TRBV9, with 9 positions matching TRBD1. The V and J ends lost 4 bases and 7 bases, in that order; junction bases with no gene match: 6. Germline CDR1 SGDLS, CDR2 YYNGEE. The CDR3 is 15 amino acids. The CDR3 DNA follows: TGTGCCAGCAGCACCTCGGGACAGGGCAATTCACCCCTCCACTTT. This sequence encodes CASSTSGQGNSPLHF.

The gene calls are TRBV4-1 and TRBJ2-7, with TRBD2 identical over 8 bases. The CDR3 spans 16 residues. Trimming cost V 4 bases and J 2 bases; bases outside gene matches: 10. The V gene's germline CDR1 is MGHRA and CDR2 YSYEKL. CDR3 region: CASSRTSGRLTYEQYF. The CDR3 nucleotides are TGCGCCAGCAGCCGTACGAGCGGGAGACTTACCTACGAGCAGTACTTC.

The V and J genes are TRBV5-4 and TRBJ1-2, with D possibly matching TRBD1 (6 bases). The ends were cut back, 9 bases at V and 2 bases at J, with 20 bases in the middle. The CDR3 length is 15 residues. Germline-derived CDR1 and CDR2 are SGHNT and YYREEE (reference sequence). Here the CDR3 DNA reads TGTGCCACCAACCTTGGGACATCTAAAAACTATGGCTACACCTTC. The encoded protein is CATNLGTSKNYGYTF.

This chain uses TRBV10-2 with TRBJ2-1; perhaps TRBD2 as D (6 bases). Per germline, CDR1 WSHSY and CDR2 SAAADI. V lost 6 bases and J 0 bases, leaving 12 bases between the germline ends. The CDR3 totals 15 residues. CDR3 region: CASREDYNSYNEQFF. CDR3 in DNA: TGCGCCAGCAGGGAGGACTACAACTCCTACAATGAGCAGTTCTTC.

The chain recombines TRBV28 with TRBJ2-7; 8 nucleotides match TRBD1. Germline V lookup: CDR1 MDHEN, CDR2 SYDVKM. The V segment lost 4 bases and the J segment 2 bases; nucleotides outside the gene matches: 10. The CDR3 has 16 amino acids. CDR3 nucleotide sequence: TGTGCCAGCAGTTCCCCGGGACAGGTAGGTCCCTACGAGCAGTACTTC. Translating gives CASSSPGQVGPYEQYF.

The CDR3 loop reads CASRDRGNGTGELFF. The CDR3, as DNA: TGTGCCAGCAGGGACAGGGGTAATGGTACCGGGGAGCTGTTTTTT. The chain has TRBV5-4 and TRBJ2-2, with TRBD1 identical over 9 bases. This CDR3 spans 15 amino acids. CDR1 is SGHNT, CDR2 YYREEE, per germline (reference sequence). J gave up 5 bases and V 5 bases, and 7 bases lay outside the gene matches.

This clone was observed once. This chain uses TRBV9 with TRBJ1-4; weak D call: TRBD1 (6 bases). The germline V gene encodes CDR1 SGDLS and CDR2 YYNGEE. CDR3 length equals 18 residues. V lost 4 bases and J lost 0, with 19 bases in between. CDR3 loop: CASSPKTTGYATNEKLFF. The CDR3 nucleotides read TGTGCCAGCAGCCCAAAGACTACAGGGTACGCAACTAATGAAAAACTGTTTTTT. The full variable domain, its missing parts supplied by reference TRBV9 and TRBJ1-4, is DSGVTQTPKHLITATGQRVTLRCSPRSGDLSVYWYQQSLDQGLQFLIQYYNGEERAKGNILERFSAQQFPDLHSELNLSSLELGDSALYFCASSPKTTGYATNEKLFFGSGTQLSVL.

The chain is built from TRBV4-3 and TRBJ1-6, with 7 bases that match TRBD1. Germline values: CDR1 LGHNA, CDR2 YSLEER. V lost 2 bases to trimming and J lost 6 bases; unmatched junction nucleotides: 7. The CDR3 is 16 residues long. The CDR3, as DNA: TGCGCCAGCAGCCAACATCTGGGACAGATTAATTCACCCCTCCACTTT. Translated: CASSQHLGQINSPLHF.

This chain links TRBV5-1 with TRBJ1-1; TRBD1 matches at 9 bases. In germline, CDR1 is SGHRS, CDR2 YFSETQ. The V gene end was trimmed by 4 bases and the J gene end by 3 bases; junction bases not matched to a gene: 10. The CDR3 totals 16 residues. DNA of the CDR3: TGCGCCAGCAGCCGATACACAGGGGGCTCGGACACTGAAGCTTTCTTT. Protein product: CASSRYTGGSDTEAFF.

In its sample, this clone was seen once. The chain has TRBV30 and TRBJ2-3; D is perhaps TRBD2 (6 bases). The germline gives CDR1 GTSNPN, CDR2 SVGIG (reference sequence). V was cut by 0 bases and J by 4 bases, with 14 bases left in between. The CDR3 spans 15 residues. This CDR3 is CAWSVGGKEADTQYF. CDR3 sequence (DNA): TGTGCCTGGAGTGTCGGGGGAAAAGAGGCAGATACGCAGTATTTT.